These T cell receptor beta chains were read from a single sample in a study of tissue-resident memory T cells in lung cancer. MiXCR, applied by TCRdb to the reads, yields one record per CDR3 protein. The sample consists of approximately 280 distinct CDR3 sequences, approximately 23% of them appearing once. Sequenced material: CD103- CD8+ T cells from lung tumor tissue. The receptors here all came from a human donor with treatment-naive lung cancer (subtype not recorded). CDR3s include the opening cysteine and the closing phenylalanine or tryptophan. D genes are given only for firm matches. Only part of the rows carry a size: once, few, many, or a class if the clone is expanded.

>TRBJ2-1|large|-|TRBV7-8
CASSSTAGAPRIF
TGTGCCAGCAGCTCGACTGCGGGGGCCCCCCGGATCTTC
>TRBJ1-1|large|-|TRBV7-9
CASSFGTPTEAFF
TGTGCCAGCAGCTTCGGGACACCCACTGAAGCTTTCTTT
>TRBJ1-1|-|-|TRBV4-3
CASSQDLLIAVNTEAFF
TGCGCCAGCAGCCAAGATCTACTAATAGCGGTGAACACTGAAGCTTTCTTT
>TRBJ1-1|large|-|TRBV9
CASSVGALANTEAFF
TGTGCCAGCAGCGTAGGCGCTCTGGCCAACACTGAAGCTTTCTTT
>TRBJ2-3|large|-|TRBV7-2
CASSPGEVADTQYF
TGTGCCAGCAGCCCAGGGGAGGTGGCAGATACGCAGTATTTT
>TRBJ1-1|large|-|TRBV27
CASSLQGNTEAFF
TGTGCCAGCAGTTTACAGGGAAACACTGAAGCTTTCTTT
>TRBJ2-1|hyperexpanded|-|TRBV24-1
CATSGRVAARYYNEQFF
TGTGCCACCAGTGGGCGGGTGGCAGCCCGATACTACAATGAGCAGTTCTTC
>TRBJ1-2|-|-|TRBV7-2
CASSLGPNYGYTF
TGTGCCAGCAGCTTGGGTCCGAACTATGGCTACACCTTC
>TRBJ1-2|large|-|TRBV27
CASSLSGASYGYTF
TGTGCCAGCAGTTTGTCCGGGGCCTCCTATGGCTACACCTTC
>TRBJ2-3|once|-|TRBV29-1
CSVGMRQAVSTDTQYF
TGCAGCGTTGGTATGAGACAGGCTGTGAGCACAGATACGCAGTATTTT
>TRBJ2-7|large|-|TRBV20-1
CSASGARFNYEQYF
TGCAGTGCTAGTGGGGCTAGGTTTAACTACGAGCAGTACTTC
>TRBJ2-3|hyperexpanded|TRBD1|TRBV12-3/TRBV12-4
CASSDRDRATDTQYF
TGTGCCAGCAGTGACCGGGACAGGGCCACAGATACGCAGTATTTT
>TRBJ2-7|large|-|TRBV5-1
CASSLFGAYEQYF
TGCGCCAGCAGCTTATTTGGGGCCTACGAGCAGTACTTC
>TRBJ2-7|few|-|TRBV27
CASSLSRTYEQYF
TGTGCCAGCAGTTTGAGCAGGACCTACGAGCAGTACTTC
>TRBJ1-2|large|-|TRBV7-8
CASSLGGTERYTF
TGTGCCAGCAGCTTAGGTGGGACGGAGCGATACACCTTC
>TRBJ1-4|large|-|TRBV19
CASSPGGGEKLFF
TGTGCCAGTAGCCCCGGGGGAGGTGAAAAACTGTTTTTT
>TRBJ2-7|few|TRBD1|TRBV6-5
CASSYSGTGVEQYF
TGTGCCAGCAGTTACTCCGGGACAGGGGTCGAGCAGTACTTC
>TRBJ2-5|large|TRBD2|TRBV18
CASSPWGLAGAEETQYF
TGTGCCAGCTCACCCTGGGGACTAGCGGGGGCCGAAGAGACCCAGTACTTC